This T cell receptor beta chain originates from a study of T cell changes during pregnancy in multiple sclerosis. Assay: immunoSEQ multiplex PCR; the TCRdb copy retains only in-frame clones and omits some. The sample shows roughly 72,000 clones, 94% of them seen only once. This clone was observed a single time. The CDR3 runs 17 residues. V lost 3 bases, J lost 4 bases, and 13 bases stayed unmatched. CDR1 is SGDLS and CDR2 is YYNGEE in the germline V gene. The gene calls are TRBV9 and TRBJ1-2, with 9 positions matching TRBD1. The TCR comes from a female donor with multiple sclerosis, enrolled in a pregnancy study. The sample in question was CD4+ T cells from peripheral blood mononuclear cells, obtained after pregnancy. CDR3 bases: TGTGCCAGCAGCGAGACCCCGGGACAGGGCAATTCCTATGGCTACACCTTC. Encoded protein: CASSETPGQGNSYGYTF.